Each of the 6 T cell receptor beta chains below was sequenced from the same sample in a study of blood T cell repertoires in COVID-19. Data came from immunoSEQ multiplex PCR; TCRdb stores just in-frame clones and leaves some out. Found here are about 200,000 clones, just over 85% of them singletons; the top ten hold about 3.8%. Sequencing input: PBMCs or T cells enriched from blood (not recorded which). Source of these receptors: a woman aged 35 to 49 with acute COVID-19.

The chain uses TRBV5-4 and TRBJ2-1; D not certain. The V gene's germline CDR1 is SGHNT and CDR2 YYREEE (reference sequence). V was cut by 4 bases and J by 0 bases, with 17 bases left in between. CDR3 size: 17 residues. The CDR3 DNA is TGTGCCAGCAGCCCGCCGGCGGCGGCCACCTCCTACAATGAGCAGTTCTTC. As protein: CASSPPAAATSYNEQFF.

V and J are TRBV7-9 and TRBJ2-1; a weak D match, TRBD2 (6 bases). Germline assignment: CDR1 SEHNR and CDR2 FQNEAQ (reference sequence). This CDR3 is 16 amino acids long. The germline V and J ends were trimmed by 4 bases and 6 bases, with 19 bases remaining between them. The CDR3 DNA reads TGTGCCAGCAGCTCCCCGGTGGCGGGGACGAGCAATGAGCAGTTCTTC. This codes for CASSSPVAGTSNEQFF.

The V call is TRBV7-3, the J call TRBJ1-5; 8 bases line up with TRBD1. CDR1 and CDR2 from the germline V gene are SGHTA and FQGTGA. The CDR3 extends over 16 amino acids. V shed 2 bases, J shed 1 base, and the junction held 4 bases outside the gene matches. The DNA of the CDR3 is TGTGCCAGCAGCTTAGGGGACAGGCTAAGCAATCAGCCCCAGCATTTT. It translates to CASSLGDRLSNQPQHF.

V is TRBV5-1 and J is TRBJ2-7; tentatively, D is TRBD2 (5 bases). The CDR3 extends over 14 amino acids. V gave up 7 bases and J gave up 2 bases, with 16 bases separating them. Per germline, CDR1 SGHRS and CDR2 YFSETQ. DNA for the CDR3: TGCGCCAGCGCAGAGCGGCAGACTACCTACGAGCAGTACTTC. Its protein is CASAERQTTYEQYF.

The gene calls are TRBV24-1 and TRBJ2-5; 7 bases line up with TRBD1. The CDR3 runs 16 residues. From germline, CDR1 is KGHDR and CDR2 SFDVKD. V dropped 2 bases and J dropped 4; count of bases not matched to a gene: 9. The CDR3: CATSDSGTADLETQYF. The CDR3 DNA reads TGTGCCACCAGTGATTCCGGGACAGCGGACTTAGAGACCCAGTACTTC.

The chain employs TRBV4-2 and TRBJ2-7; 12 bases line up with TRBD2. The CDR3 runs to 18 residues. The germline V gene encodes CDR1 LGHNA and CDR2 YNFKEQ. Trimming took 0 bases from V and 0 from J; bases not matched to a gene: 6. The CDR3 nucleotides read TGTGCCAGCAGCCAAGACTCCTCGACTAGCGGGAGCTCCTACGAGCAGTACTTC. It is translated as CASSQDSSTSGSSYEQYF.